A selection of T cell receptor beta chains follows, all from one sample in a study of human T cells and chemical hapten exposure. TCRdb re-called the RACE reads with MiXCR, one entry per CDR3 protein. The sample yields 150,000 to 200,000 distinct CDR3 sequences, around 30% seen once. Specimen: whole blood, collected in connection with sensitization to the hapten diphenylcyclopropenone (DPC). Receptor source: a woman aged 18 to 35 with alopecia areata. Some clones in this sample may be carry-over from other donors' samples. Both conserved end residues are part of each CDR3. A D gene is named only where the DNA matches it firmly. Clone size appears in some rows only: once, few, many, or a class for an expanded clone.

>18|TRBV29-1|-|TRBJ2-2|few
TGCAGCGTTGAAGGGATCCCCAGGCTAGGCCTGAACACCGGGGAGCTGTTTTTT
CSVEGIPRLGLNTGELFF
>13|TRBV7-9|-|TRBJ2-1|-
TGTGCCAGCAGCTTAACGGGAGTGGGTGAGCAGTTCTTC
CASSLTGVGEQFF
>17|TRBV10-2|-|TRBJ1-1|few
TGCGCCAGCAGTGAGCAAGGTCACAGGGTCGAGGGCACTGAAGCTTTCTTT
CASSEQGHRVEGTEAFF
>16|TRBV6-5|TRBD2|TRBJ2-5|-
TGTGCCAGCCATTTTGGATCGGGGGGATCCCAAGAGACCCAGTACTTC
CASHFGSGGSQETQYF
>15|TRBV5-1|-|TRBJ2-3|-
TGCGCCAGCAGCTTGTCTCTGAGGACCACAGATACGCAGTATTTT
CASSLSLRTTDTQYF
>13|TRBV7-3|TRBD1|TRBJ1-1|few
TGTGCCAGCAGGTTAACAGGGGGGACTGAAGCTTTCTTT
CASRLTGGTEAFF
>16|TRBV7-2|-|TRBJ1-2|-
TGTGCCAGCAGCTTAGGATTGGGGGGTCGGGCGTATGGCTACACCTTC
CASSLGLGGRAYGYTF
>15|TRBV20-1|TRBD1|TRBJ2-7|many
TGCAGTGCTAGAGCCTTCTCCGGGACAGAATACGAGCAGTACTTC
CSARAFSGTEYEQYF
>15|TRBV11-1|TRBD1|TRBJ2-5|-
TGTGCCAGCAGCAGACGGGACAGAGGTTTAGAGACCCAGTACTTC
CASSRRDRGLETQYF
>16|TRBV4-2|TRBD1|TRBJ1-2|-
TGTGCCAGCAGCCAAGCCGGACAGGGTTGGGTTGATGGCTACACCTTC
CASSQAGQGWVDGYTF
>12|TRBV6-2/TRBV6-3|-|TRBJ2-4|many
TGTGCCAGCAGGAGGGAAAAAAACATTCAGTACTTC
CASRREKNIQYF
>15|TRBV12-3/TRBV12-4|TRBD2|TRBJ2-3|few
TGTGCCAGCAGTAGGGGACTAGGTTTCACAGATACGCAGTATTTT
CASSRGLGFTDTQYF
>12|TRBV7-9|-|TRBJ2-2|medium-sized
TGTGCCAGCAGGGGAGAGGCCGGGGAGCTGTTTTTT
CASRGEAGELFF
>15|TRBV15|-|TRBJ1-5|-
TGTGCCACCAGCAGCGCCTCCTCGGGGAGACAGCCCCAGCATTTT
CATSSASSGRQPQHF
>14|TRBV11-1|-|TRBJ1-6|-
TGTGCCAGCAGCCTAAAGCCTATAAATTCACCCCTCCACTTT
CASSLKPINSPLHF
>17|TRBV6-2/TRBV6-3|TRBD2|TRBJ2-1|-
TGTGCCAGCAGTACAGGGACCGGGACTAGTCAGCGAAATGAGCAGTTCTTC
CASSTGTGTSQRNEQFF
>17|TRBV28|-|TRBJ2-5|-
TGTGCCAGCAGTTTTCTCAAGACGGGCGGGTTTCAGGAGACCCAGTACTTC
CASSFLKTGGFQETQYF
>14|TRBV15|-|TRBJ2-7|few
TGTGCCACCAGCAGCCGGGTCCCCCCCTACGAGCAGTACTTC
CATSSRVPPYEQYF
>13|TRBV7-2|TRBD1|TRBJ1-2|few
TGTGCCAGCAGCTTGGGACAGGACTATGGCTACACCTTC
CASSLGQDYGYTF
>12|TRBV6-5|-|TRBJ2-7|-
TGTGCCAGCCGAGTCGGACTCTACGAGCAGTACTTC
CASRVGLYEQYF
>13|TRBV7-9|-|TRBJ1-2|-
TGTGCCAGCAGCTTGGCGGAGAACTATGGCTACACCTTC
CASSLAENYGYTF
>12|TRBV6-2/TRBV6-3|-|TRBJ1-1|few
TGTGCCAGCAGAGGGCCGAACACTGAAGCTTTCTTT
CASRGPNTEAFF
>14|TRBV10-3|-|TRBJ1-1|-
TGTGCCATCAGTGAGTCCGGACTGCGTGGGGTAGCTTTCTTT
CAISESGLRGVAFF
>14|TRBV7-2|TRBD2|TRBJ2-2|many
TGTGCCAGCAGCTCCGGGACTACCACCGGGGAGCTGTTTTTT
CASSSGTTTGELFF